These 8 T cell receptor beta chains share one sample of origin, sequenced in a study of cytomegalovirus exposure and HLA in healthy donors. Vbeta (60) and Jbeta (13) primers were used in the PCR. The assay was immunoSEQ multiplex PCR, and TCRdb's table has in-frame clones only and misses some. The data contain roughly 100,000 clones, 78% of them singletons. Material: PBMCs. All receptors derive from a woman between 40 and 50 years old in good health and CMV-seronegative.

The rearrangement uses TRBV20-1 and TRBJ2-5; D not resolved. Trimming took off 7 bases at V and 2 bases at J, with 5 bases between the two ends. CDR3 size: 10 residues. Germline V gives CDR1 DFQATT, CDR2 SNEGSKA (reference sequence). CDR3 nucleotide sequence: TGCAGTGGTCAGCAAGAGACCCAGTACTTC. Translated: CSGQQETQYF.

The V gene is TRBV27, the J gene TRBJ2-7, with a weak D call TRBD1 (7 bases). CDR3 size: 14 residues. The V gene's germline CDR1 is MNHEY and CDR2 SMNVEV (reference sequence). Trimming took 3 bases from V and 3 from J, leaving 12 bases between them. The CDR3 here is CASSFGRGVYEQYF. The CDR3 DNA sequence: TGTGCCAGCAGTTTCGGCAGGGGGGTCTACGAGCAGTACTTC.

The V gene is TRBV11-1, the J gene TRBJ2-3; 8 bases are shared with TRBD1. V lost 5 bases, J lost 3 bases, and 7 bases stayed unmatched. Germline CDR1 is SGHAT and CDR2 is FQDESV (reference sequence). This CDR3 comprises 15 residues. CDR3 in amino acids: CASSRTGLRTDTQYF. CDR3 bases: TGTGCCAGCAGCCGGACAGGGTTACGGACAGATACGCAGTATTTT.

In its sample, this clone was seen a few times. The chain is built from TRBV2 and TRBJ1-1; D perhaps matches TRBD1 (6 bases). Germline V CDR1 and CDR2: SNHLY, FYNNEI. This CDR3 region has 16 residues. Trimming left V 6 bases short and J 4 bases short, with 21 bases between. This CDR3 reads CASRGRGLAKRTEAFF. For the CDR3, the DNA is TGTGCCAGCAGGGGCAGGGGCCTGGCGAAGCGCACTGAAGCTTTCTTT.

The J gene is TRBJ2-1, the V gene TRBV4-2; D unclear. The V gene lost 5 bases and the J gene lost 8 bases, with 13 bases spanning the gap. Germline lookup yields CDR1 LGHNA and CDR2 YNFKEQ. This CDR3 spans 13 amino acids. The CDR3 bases are TGTGCCAGCAGCAAGCCCAGCGCGGATGAGCAGTTCTTC. It specifies CASSKPSADEQFF.

This chain uses TRBV28 with TRBJ1-5, with 7 nucleotides matching TRBD1. Germline V lookup: CDR1 MDHEN, CDR2 SYDVKM. The V gene end was trimmed by 5 bases and the J gene end by 7 bases; junction bases not matched to a gene: 11. This CDR3 has 15 residues. In nucleotides, the CDR3 is TGTGCCAGCAGTCTTAGACAGGGTCAACGACAGCCCCAGCATTTT. This translates into CASSLRQGQRQPQHF.

Points on this clone: At one end the junction does not follow the germline gene, possibly because of a read error. This chain's CDR3 is CASSLGSRTEASF. The CDR3 DNA follows: TGCGCCAGCAGCTTGGGGTCCCGCACTGAAGCTTCCTTT. The chain employs TRBV5-1 and TRBJ1-1, with D unclear. There are 13 residues in the CDR3. CDR1 is SGHRS and CDR2 is YFSETQ in the germline V gene. Variable domain in full (rest from reference TRBV5-1 and TRBJ1-1): KAGVTQTPRYLIKTRGQQVTLSCSPISGHRSVSWYQQTPGQGLQFLFEYFSETQRNKGNFPGRFSGRQFSNSRSEMNVSTLELGDSALYLCASSLGSRTEASFGQGTRLTVV.

The chain employs TRBV15 and TRBJ2-3, with 13 positions matching TRBD2. CDR1 and CDR2 (germline): LNHNV, YYDKDF (reference sequence). The CDR3 length is 16 residues. J was trimmed by 2 bases and V by 8 bases; bases with no gene match: 7. The CDR3 nucleotides are TGTGCCACCTCCCTCGGACTAGCGGGGGCCACAGATACGCAGTATTTT. Protein: CATSLGLAGATDTQYF.